This T cell receptor (beta chain) was recorded in a study of beta chain features in type 1 diabetes. What was sequenced were expressed TCRB transcripts, since all of the isolated RNA had been reverse transcribed. Data came from immunoSEQ multiplex PCR; TCRdb stores just in-frame clones and leaves some out. The profile shows about half a million clones, approximately 28% of them singletons. This CDR3 has 17 residues. CDR1 is LNHNV, CDR2 YYDKDF, per germline (reference sequence). Germline trimming cut 1 base from V and 4 bases from J; bases unmatched to any gene: 6. The chain joins TRBV15 to TRBJ2-4, with 11 bases identical to TRBD2. Material for sequencing was naive CD4+ T cells from blood. This sequence was found in a man in his late teens or twenties in good health. The CDR3 reads CATSRGLAGMTKNIQYF. As DNA, the CDR3 is TGTGCCACCAGCAGAGGACTAGCGGGAATGACTAAAAACATTCAGTACTTC. The variable domain in full, completed from reference TRBV15 and TRBJ2-4, reads DAMVIQNPRYQVTQFGKPVTLSCSQTLNHNVMYWYQQKSSQAPKLLFHYYDKDFNNEADTPDNFQSRRPNTSFCFLDIRSPGLGDTAMYLCATSRGLAGMTKNIQYFGAGTRLSVL.